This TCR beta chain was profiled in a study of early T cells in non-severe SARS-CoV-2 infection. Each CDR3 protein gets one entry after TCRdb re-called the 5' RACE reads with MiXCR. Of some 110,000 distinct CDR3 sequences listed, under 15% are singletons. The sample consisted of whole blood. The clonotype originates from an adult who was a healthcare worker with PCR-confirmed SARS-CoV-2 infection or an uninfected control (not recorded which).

The CDR3 reads CASSQYSGETQYF. Here the CDR3 DNA reads TGTGCCAGCAGCCAATACTCCGGGGAGACCCAGTACTTC. The genes are TRBV12-3 or TRBV12-4 and TRBJ2-5; D uncertain. CDR3 length: 13 residues. V was pared by 6 bases and J by 5 bases, with 13 bases between.